The clone carrying this T cell receptor (beta chain) was seen a few times. This sample is drawn from a study of T-cell memory formation after mild COVID-19. TCRdb independently ran MiXCR on the 5' RACE reads; one entry per CDR3 protein. The repertoire holds about 340,000 distinct CDR3 sequences, with 13% as singletons. The CDR3 sequence is 16 residues long. The V gene end was trimmed by 4 bases and the J gene end by 4 bases; junction bases not matched to a gene: 11. Germline V lookup: CDR1 SGHAT, CDR2 FQNNGV. The receptor was isolated from a man aged 18-30 years who had mild COVID-19 (a few samples of this study predate the infection). Cell type and time point are not known. The specimen was PBMCs or a T cell subset sorted from them (not recorded which). V gene TRBV11-2 combines with J gene TRBJ2-7, with TRBD1 identical over 9 bases. CDR3 in DNA: TGTGCCAGCAGCTCCCCCGGGACAGGGTCCCTATACGAGCAGTACTTC. Amino acid sequence: CASSSPGTGSLYEQYF.